These 32 T cell receptor beta chains came from one sample sequenced in a study of IL-17A CD8 T cells in psoriatic arthritis synovium. Magnetically isolated CD3+ T cells were stimulated 1.5 hours with PMA and ionomycin. The synovial fluid came from psoriatic arthritis joints with active inflammation. Profiled with immunoSEQ multiplex PCR; TCRdb holds only in-frame clones, not every one. This table holds 1,000 to 1,500 clones, 60% to 85% found once. The sample taken for sequencing was IL-17A+ (IFN-gamma+/-) memory CD8+ T cells from synovial fluid. Subset specified: IL-17A+IFNgamma+/- memory CD8+ (Tc17) cells. The receptors derive from a human donor with psoriatic arthritis.

CDR3 in amino acids: CASSQGPGRAYEQYF. The CDR3 DNA is TGTGCCAGCAGCCAAGGGCCTGGCAGAGCCTACGAGCAGTACTTC. This rearrangement joins TRBV7-9 to TRBJ2-7; D ambiguous. The CDR3 has 15 amino acids. CDR1 and CDR2 (germline): SEHNR, FQNEAQ (reference sequence). V was cut by 5 bases and J by 2 bases, with 16 bases left in between.

The CDR3 sequence: CASSQPWGDPDDTF. Written as DNA, the CDR3 is TGTGCCAGCAGCCAACCCTGGGGGGACCCAGATGACACCTTC. The J gene is TRBJ1-2, the V gene TRBV14, with a weak D call TRBD1 (5 bases). CDR1 and CDR2 from the germline V gene are SGHDN and FVKESK. V was trimmed by 2 bases and J by 12 bases, leaving 19 bases between them. This CDR3 has 14 amino acids.

This clone has more than one count but fewer than ten. The chain recombines TRBV27 with TRBJ1-2; D perhaps matches TRBD1 (5 bases). The germline CDR1 and CDR2 sequences are MNHEY and SMNVEV (reference sequence). The ends were cut back, 4 bases at V and 0 bases at J, with 15 bases in the middle. This CDR3 contains 16 residues. The CDR3 DNA reads TGTGCCAGCAGTTCCTGGGACGGATCGCCTAACTATGGCTACACCTTC. The encoded protein is CASSSWDGSPNYGYTF.

This sequence joins TRBV7-8 and TRBJ2-6; no clear D gene. The CDR3 sequence is 18 residues long. Germline CDR1 reads SGHVS; CDR2 reads FQNEAQ. Trimming stripped 4 bases from V and 5 bases from J, with 21 bases between. As DNA, the CDR3 is TGTGCCAGCAGCTCTCCTGGTTACCCACAAAGTCGGGCCAACGTCCTGACTTTC. It codes for CASSSPGYPQSRANVLTF. Together with reference TRBV7-8 and TRBJ2-6, the CDR3 gives the full variable domain: GAGVSQSPRYKVAKRGQDVALRCDPISGHVSLFWYQQALGQGPEFLTYFQNEAQLDKSGLPSDRFFAERPEGSVSTLKIQRTQQEDSAVYLCASSSPGYPQSRANVLTFGAGSRLTVL.

This chain's CDR3 is CAISGKTGWRDTIYF. CDR3 in DNA: TGTGCCATCAGCGGAAAGACAGGGTGGAGGGACACCATATATTTT. The chain employs TRBV10-3 and TRBJ1-3, with 7 bases identical to TRBD1. V lost 6 bases, J lost 8 bases, and 13 bases stayed unmatched. Germline V gene sequence: CDR1 ENHRY, CDR2 SYGVKD. The CDR3 has 15 amino acids.

The chain carries TRBV10-2 and TRBJ2-3; 13 nucleotides align to TRBD2. The CDR3 is 18 amino acids. J was trimmed by 5 bases and V by 3 bases; bases with no gene match: 11. Per germline, CDR1 WSHSY and CDR2 SAAADI. The CDR3 DNA sequence: TGCGCCAGCAGTGATTTTGTGACTAGCGGGGGGCCGGGAGATACGCAGTATTTT. Translated: CASSDFVTSGGPGDTQYF.

The gene calls are TRBV5-4 and TRBJ2-2; tentative D call: TRBD1 (5 bases). This CDR3 has 16 amino acids. Trimming cost V 5 bases and J 8 bases, with 22 bases left between them. Germline V gene sequence: CDR1 SGHNT, CDR2 YYREEE (reference sequence). The CDR3 loop is CASRNYPTERPGELFF. CDR3 sequence (DNA): TGTGCCAGCAGAAATTACCCGACAGAACGTCCGGGGGAGCTGTTTTTT.

This clone was counted once. Here the CDR3 DNA reads TGTGCCAGCAGCGCAACTAGCGGGGGGGTCACCGGGGAGCTGTTTTTT. It translates to CASSATSGGVTGELFF. The V and J genes are TRBV7-9 and TRBJ2-2, with 13 bases matching TRBD2. The V gene's germline CDR1 is SEHNR and CDR2 FQNEAQ (reference sequence). The CDR3 totals 16 residues. The junction had 4 bases not matched to a gene; V was cut back by 5 bases and J by 4 bases. The entire variable domain, with the rest obtained from reference TRBV7-9 and TRBJ2-2, is as follows: DTGVSQNPRHKITKRGQNVTFRCDPISEHNRLYWYRQTLGQGPEFLTYFQNEAQLEKSRLLSDRFSAERPKGSFSTLEIQRTEQGDSAMYLCASSATSGGVTGELFFGEGSRLTVL.

This chain links TRBV23-1 with TRBJ2-6; D not certain. TRBV23-1 falls under the ORF class, with uncertain function. The V end was cut by 5 bases, the J end by 5 bases, with 25 bases between. This CDR3 has 19 residues. The CDR3 coding sequence is TGCGCCAGCAGTACTGTATTGCTACGCCAACAAAGTCGGGCCAACGTCCTGACTTTC. Its protein is CASSTVLLRQQSRANVLTF.

The chain recombines TRBV10-3 with TRBJ2-3, with 14 bases fitting TRBD2. Per the germline V gene, CDR1 is ENHRY and CDR2 is SYGVKD. V lost 5 bases, J lost 6 bases, and 10 bases stayed unmatched. The CDR3 consists of 17 residues. The CDR3 loop is CAISPDPGLAGGDTQYF. The CDR3 nucleotides are TGTGCCATCAGTCCGGACCCAGGACTAGCGGGGGGTGATACGCAGTATTTT.

V usage is TRBV28 and J usage is TRBJ2-3; 9 bases fit TRBD1. V dropped 5 bases and J dropped 2; count of bases not matched to a gene: 5. Germline lookup yields CDR1 MDHEN and CDR2 SYDVKM. The CDR3 is made up of 15 amino acids. CDR3 sequence: CASSRGQGITDTQYF. DNA for the CDR3: TGTGCCAGCAGTAGGGGACAGGGTATCACAGATACGCAGTATTTT.

This clone showed up just a few times. The gene calls are TRBV19 and TRBJ1-2, with a weak D call TRBD1 (6 bases). Germline V CDR1 and CDR2: LNHDA, SQIVND (reference sequence). The CDR3 totals 14 residues. The ends were cut back, 5 bases at V and 5 bases at J, with 15 bases in the middle. The CDR3 is CASSPQGGLYGYTF. The DNA of the CDR3 is TGTGCCAGTAGTCCCCAAGGGGGTCTATATGGCTACACCTTC.

The chain employs TRBV28 and TRBJ2-3; 7 bases line up with TRBD2. This CDR3 has 17 residues. Germline CDR1 is MDHEN and CDR2 is SYDVKM. Trimming took 4 bases from V and 0 from J; bases not matched to a gene: 10. CDR3: CASSSPVLAASTDTQYF. In nucleotides, the CDR3 is TGTGCCAGCAGTTCCCCCGTTCTAGCGGCAAGCACAGATACGCAGTATTTT. The variable domain in full, completed from reference TRBV28 and TRBJ2-3, reads DVKVTQSSRYLVKRTGEKVFLECVQDMDHENMFWYRQDPGLGLRLIYFSYDVKMKEKGDIPEGYSVSREKKERFSLILESASTNQTSMYLCASSSPVLAASTDTQYFGPGTRLTVL.

The chain combines TRBV27 with TRBJ2-5; the match to TRBD2 covers 11 bases. The germline V gene has CDR1 MNHEY and CDR2 SMNVEV (reference sequence). The CDR3 consists of 18 residues. V dropped 3 bases and J dropped 5; count of bases not matched to a gene: 14. The CDR3 here is CASSFSGTSGFFGETQYF. The CDR3 nucleotides are TGTGCCAGCAGTTTTTCGGGGACTAGCGGTTTTTTTGGGGAGACCCAGTACTTC.

V usage is TRBV9 and J usage is TRBJ2-3; 10 nucleotides line up with TRBD2. V lost 4 bases, J lost 5 bases, and 4 bases stayed unmatched. There are 14 residues in the CDR3. Germline loops: CDR1 SGDLS, CDR2 YYNGEE. The CDR3 region is CASSMGLARDTQYF. The CDR3 DNA reads as TGTGCCAGCAGCATGGGACTAGCGAGAGATACGCAGTATTTT.

The chain uses TRBV19 and TRBJ1-2; D is uncertain. V lost 8 bases and J 10 bases, leaving 17 bases between the germline ends. CDR3 length: 12 amino acids. Per germline, CDR1 LNHDA and CDR2 SQIVND (reference sequence). The CDR3 coding sequence is TGTGCCAGTGGAGGGCTTTCCCCCTTCTACACCTTC. Translated: CASGGLSPFYTF.

The J gene is TRBJ2-1, the V gene TRBV5-1, with D perhaps matching TRBD1 (6 bases). The CDR3 loop spans 14 amino acids. V was shortened by 2 bases and J by 5 bases, with 11 bases between the two germline ends. Germline V CDR1 and CDR2: SGHRS, YFSETQ. The CDR3 sequence is CASSFIQGNNEQFF. CDR3 coding DNA: TGCGCCAGCAGCTTTATCCAGGGGAACAATGAGCAGTTCTTC.

The chain is built from TRBV19 and TRBJ2-1; no definite D call. CDR1 is LNHDA, CDR2 SQIVND, per germline (reference sequence). CDR3 length: 13 residues. The ends were cut back, 5 bases at V and 10 bases at J, with 15 bases in the middle. The CDR3 DNA reads as TGTGCCAGTAGTCGGACCTCGGCAGGAGAGCAGTTCTTC. Translating it yields CASSRTSAGEQFF.

The chain employs TRBV27 and TRBJ2-7; D is possibly TRBD2 (6 bases). V lost 3 bases, J lost 4 bases, and 13 bases lay in between. Germline loops: CDR1 MNHEY, CDR2 SMNVEV (reference sequence). The CDR3 spans 14 residues. This CDR3 is CASSLGTLNYEQYF. DNA of the CDR3: TGTGCCAGCAGTTTGGGGACTTTGAATTACGAGCAGTACTTC.

This chain joins TRBV6-6 and TRBJ1-5, with D unclear. The CDR3 sequence is 15 residues long. Germline V CDR1 and CDR2: MNHNY, SVGAGI (reference sequence). Trimming left V 0 bases short and J 6 bases short, with 12 bases between. The chain's CDR3 is CASSYSTGSGQPQHF. CDR3 in DNA: TGTGCCAGCAGTTACTCGACGGGTTCGGGTCAGCCCCAGCATTTT.

The V call is TRBV6-1, the J call TRBJ2-7; the match to TRBD2 covers 9 bases. Germline CDR1 and CDR2: MNHNS and SASEGT. The ends lost 4 bases at V and 2 bases at J; junction bases unmatched: 3. The CDR3 is 14 residues long. This CDR3 reads CASSGGTSTYEQYF. CDR3 in DNA: TGTGCCAGCAGTGGAGGGACTAGCACCTACGAGCAGTACTTC.

This chain uses TRBV9 with TRBJ1-4, with 7 bases aligning to TRBD1. The germline V gene has CDR1 SGDLS and CDR2 YYNGEE. The V gene end was trimmed by 3 bases and the J gene end by 0 bases; junction bases not matched to a gene: 2. This CDR3 is built from 15 residues. The CDR3: CASSAGQATNEKLFF. CDR3 sequence (DNA): TGTGCCAGCAGCGCTGGACAGGCAACTAATGAAAAACTGTTTTTT.

In this sample, this clone turned up a few times. V gene TRBV7-8 combines with J gene TRBJ2-5, with no clear D. This CDR3 is built from 13 residues. Germline lookup yields CDR1 SGHVS and CDR2 FQNEAQ. The V end lost 1 base, the J end lost 10 bases, and 13 bases lay between the germline ends. The CDR3 coding sequence is TGTGCCAGCAGCTTAGACTTGGGCCAATTCCAGTACTTC. It yields the protein CASSLDLGQFQYF.

The rearrangement uses TRBV27 and TRBJ2-7, with D possibly matching TRBD1 (5 bases). V lost 8 bases, J lost 7 bases, and 24 bases lay in between. Per germline, CDR1 MNHEY and CDR2 SMNVEV (reference sequence). The CDR3 totals 15 residues. CDR3 sequence reads: CASGLLGQGLGEQYF. CDR3 coding DNA: TGTGCCAGCGGATTGCTAGGACAAGGGCTTGGGGAGCAGTACTTC.

This clone was detected once. The V gene is TRBV7-8, the J gene TRBJ2-1; D is possibly TRBD1 or TRBD2 (5 bases each). The CDR3 is 10 amino acids. Trimming removed 5 bases from V and 14 bases from J, with 10 bases in between. Looked up from germline, CDR1 is SGHVS and CDR2 is FQNEAQ. The CDR3 here is CASSGLREFF. For the CDR3, the DNA is TGTGCCAGCAGCGGACTCAGGGAGTTCTTC. The full variable domain, rest sourced from reference TRBV7-8 and TRBJ2-1, is GAGVSQSPRYKVAKRGQDVALRCDPISGHVSLFWYQQALGQGPEFLTYFQNEAQLDKSGLPSDRFFAERPEGSVSTLKIQRTQQEDSAVYLCASSGLREFFGPGTRLTVL.

This rearrangement joins TRBV6-4 to TRBJ2-2; D gene uncertain. Germline CDR1 MRHNA, CDR2 SNTAGT. V was clipped by 0 bases and J by 5 bases, with 4 bases between them. The CDR3 covers 13 residues. CDR3 loop: CASSDSETGELFF. The CDR3 coding sequence is TGTGCCAGCAGTGACTCGGAGACCGGGGAGCTGTTTTTT.

The rearrangement joins TRBV12-5 to TRBJ1-1, with TRBD1 matching 7 bases. V lost 2 bases and J lost 4; bases outside the gene matches: 7. The germline V gene encodes CDR1 LGHNT and CDR2 FRNRAP. The CDR3 has 15 amino acids. The CDR3 nucleotides are TGTGCTAGTGGTTTGACCAGATCAGGGGGCACTGAAGCTTTCTTT. The encoded protein is CASGLTRSGGTEAFF.

The chain has TRBV13 and TRBJ1-2; D is perhaps TRBD1 (5 bases). The germline V gene has CDR1 PRHDT and CDR2 FYEKMQ (reference sequence). The V gene lost 7 bases and the J gene lost 2 bases, with 14 bases spanning the gap. The CDR3 consists of 14 residues. The CDR3 spells CASNSRGQNYGYTF. For the CDR3, the DNA is TGTGCCAGCAACTCTCGGGGCCAGAACTATGGCTACACCTTC.

The chain employs TRBV5-1 and TRBJ2-7; D remains ambiguous. The germline CDR1 and CDR2 sequences are SGHRS and YFSETQ. The V and J ends lost 1 base and 3 bases respectively, with 20 bases between them. CDR3 length: 17 amino acids. In nucleotides, the CDR3 is TGCGCCAGCAGCTTGTTTCGGTCATCAGACCCATACTACGAGCAGTACTTC. The encoded protein is CASSLFRSSDPYYEQYF.

This chain links TRBV7-9 with TRBJ1-4; the D gene is possibly TRBD1 (5 bases). The CDR3 covers 15 residues. V was clipped by 5 bases and J by 8 bases, with 18 bases between them. Germline V gene data show CDR1 as SEHNR and CDR2 as FQNEAQ (reference sequence). The CDR3: CASSLTTVLGEKLFF. In DNA, the CDR3 is TGTGCCAGCAGCCTAACGACAGTTCTCGGCGAAAAACTGTTTTTT.

This clone occurred once. V is TRBV15 and J is TRBJ2-3; TRBD2 matches at 10 bases. The CDR3 covers 16 residues. The J segment lost 4 bases and the V segment lost 0 bases, leaving 4 bases of the junction unmatched. Per germline, CDR1 LNHNV and CDR2 YYDKDF (reference sequence). CDR3 in amino acids: CATSRDGAGGADTQYF. The CDR3 nucleotides read TGTGCCACCAGCAGAGATGGAGCGGGGGGGGCAGATACGCAGTATTTT.

This chain uses TRBV6-1 with TRBJ2-7, with D tentatively TRBD1 or TRBD2 (5 bases each). Trimming took 7 bases from V and 0 from J, leaving 13 bases between them. Germline V gene sequence: CDR1 MNHNS, CDR2 SASEGT. The CDR3 is made up of 14 amino acids. The CDR3 protein is CASIPGRYSYEQYF. CDR3 DNA: TGTGCCAGCATCCCGGGACGGTACTCCTACGAGCAGTACTTC.